This T cell receptor beta chain came from a study of cytomegalovirus exposure and HLA in healthy donors. The PCR employed 60 Vbeta primers together with 13 Jbeta primers. The repertoire was sequenced with immunoSEQ multiplex PCR; TCRdb's copy has only in-frame clones and lacks some. Of about 150,000 clones in the sample, about three quarters were seen once. A note on this clone: A read error may account for a junction end that differs from germline.

Germline loops: CDR1 SGDLS, CDR2 YYNGEE. CDR3 length: 16 residues. This clonotype was obtained from a woman aged 50 to 65 in good health and CMV-seropositive. This chain joins TRBV9 and TRBJ2-5; 8 bases align to TRBD1. Sequencing was done on a sample of PBMCs. CDR3 coding DNA: TGTGCCAGCAGCGCACGGACAGGGCCGACGGGAGAGGCCCAGTACTTC. This translates into CASSARTGPTGEAQYF. The full variable domain, in which reference TRBV9 and TRBJ2-5 provide the parts outside the CDR3, is DSGVTQTPKHLITATGQRVTLRCSPRSGDLSVYWYQQSLDQGLQFLIQYYNGEERAKGNILERFSAQQFPDLHSELNLSSLELGDSALYFCASSARTGPTGEAQYFGPGTRLLVL.